The present T cell receptor beta chain was sequenced within a study of technical replicates of blood from a handful of donors. The length of the CDR3 is 14 residues. The germline CDR1 and CDR2 sequences are SEHNR and FQNEAQ (reference sequence). Trimming took 11 bases from V and 3 from J; bases not matched to a gene: 13. Repertoires were generated with immunoSEQ multiplex PCR, while TCRdb's copy carries only in-frame clones and drops some. The sample contains 91,000 or so clones, less than 95% of which appear only once. This clone was found once. The rearrangement joins TRBV7-9 to TRBJ2-7, with 7 positions matching TRBD1. Sequencing was carried out using T cells isolated from PBMCs. The clonotype was recovered from a human donor in good health. Here the CDR3 reads CAAHRQGEIYEQYF. The CDR3 DNA follows: TGTGCCGCTCATCGACAGGGCGAAATCTACGAGCAGTACTTC.